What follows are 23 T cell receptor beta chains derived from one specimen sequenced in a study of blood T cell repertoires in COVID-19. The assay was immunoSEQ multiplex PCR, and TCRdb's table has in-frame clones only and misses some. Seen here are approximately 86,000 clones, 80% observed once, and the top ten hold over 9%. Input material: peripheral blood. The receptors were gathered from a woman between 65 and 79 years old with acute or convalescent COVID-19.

CDR3 sequence reads: CASNQAGQGLTTNEKLFF. The CDR3 DNA follows: TGTGCCAGCAATCAGGCGGGACAGGGACTCACAACTAATGAAAAACTGTTTTTT. The chain carries TRBV28 and TRBJ1-4; 9 bases fit TRBD1. Trimming removed 7 bases from V and 0 bases from J; junction bases left unmatched: 12. This CDR3 is 18 amino acids long. Germline V gene lookup returns CDR1 MDHEN and CDR2 SYDVKM. Combining the CDR3 with reference TRBV28 and TRBJ1-4 gives the whole variable domain DVKVTQSSRYLVKRTGEKVFLECVQDMDHENMFWYRQDPGLGLRLIYFSYDVKMKEKGDIPEGYSVSREKKERFSLILESASTNQTSMYLCASNQAGQGLTTNEKLFFGSGTQLSVL.

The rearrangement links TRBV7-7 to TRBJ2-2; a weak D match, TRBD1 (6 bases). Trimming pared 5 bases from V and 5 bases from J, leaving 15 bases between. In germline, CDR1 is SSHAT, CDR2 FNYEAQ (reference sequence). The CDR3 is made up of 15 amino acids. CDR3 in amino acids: CASSPGHPGTGELFF. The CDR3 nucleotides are TGTGCCAGCAGCCCGGGACACCCGGGTACCGGGGAGCTGTTTTTT.

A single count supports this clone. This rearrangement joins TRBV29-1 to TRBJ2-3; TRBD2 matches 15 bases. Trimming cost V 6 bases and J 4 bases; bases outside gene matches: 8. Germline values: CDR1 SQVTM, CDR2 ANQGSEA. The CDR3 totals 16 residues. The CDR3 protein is CSVSFGLAGGADTQYF. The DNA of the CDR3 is TGCAGCGTCTCTTTTGGACTAGCGGGAGGGGCAGATACGCAGTATTTT.

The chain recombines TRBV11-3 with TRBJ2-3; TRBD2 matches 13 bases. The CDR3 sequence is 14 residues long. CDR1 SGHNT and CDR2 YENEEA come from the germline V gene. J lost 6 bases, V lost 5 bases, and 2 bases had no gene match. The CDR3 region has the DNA TGTGCCAGCAGCCGGGGACTAGCGGGGGATACGCAGTATTTT. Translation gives CASSRGLAGDTQYF.

CDR3 protein: CASSRRTVSTNEKLFF. CDR3 DNA sequence: TGTGCCAGTAGTCGACGGACAGTTTCAACTAATGAAAAACTGTTTTTT. V gene TRBV19 combines with J gene TRBJ1-4; weak D call: TRBD1 (6 bases). Deletions cut 5 bases from V and 0 bases from J, with 13 bases between. Germline-derived CDR1 and CDR2 are LNHDA and SQIVND (reference sequence). This CDR3 has 16 amino acids.

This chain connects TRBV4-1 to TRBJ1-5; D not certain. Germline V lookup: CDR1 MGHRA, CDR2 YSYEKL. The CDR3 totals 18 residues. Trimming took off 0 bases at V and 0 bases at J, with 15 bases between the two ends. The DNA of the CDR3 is TGCGCCAGCAGCCAAGAAATGGCTGGCCGATATAGCAATCAGCCCCAGCATTTT. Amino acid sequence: CASSQEMAGRYSNQPQHF.

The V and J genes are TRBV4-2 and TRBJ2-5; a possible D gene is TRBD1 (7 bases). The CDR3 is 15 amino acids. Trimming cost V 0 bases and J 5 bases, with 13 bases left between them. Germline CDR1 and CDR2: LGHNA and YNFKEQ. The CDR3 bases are TGTGCCAGCAGCCAAGACAGGGGGGACAAGGAGACCCAGTACTTC. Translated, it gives CASSQDRGDKETQYF.

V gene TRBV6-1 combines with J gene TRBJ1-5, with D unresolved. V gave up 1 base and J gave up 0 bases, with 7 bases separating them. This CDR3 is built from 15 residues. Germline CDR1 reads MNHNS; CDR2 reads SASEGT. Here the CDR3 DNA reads TGTGCCAGCAGTGAAGAGCATTATAGCAATCAGCCCCAGCATTTT. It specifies CASSEEHYSNQPQHF.

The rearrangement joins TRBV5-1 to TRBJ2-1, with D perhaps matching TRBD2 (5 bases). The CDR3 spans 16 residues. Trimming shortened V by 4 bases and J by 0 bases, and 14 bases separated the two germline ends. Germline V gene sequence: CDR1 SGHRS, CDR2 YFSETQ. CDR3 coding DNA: TGCGCCAGCAGCACGAGTACTAGGAGCTCCTACAATGAGCAGTTCTTC. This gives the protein CASSTSTRSSYNEQFF. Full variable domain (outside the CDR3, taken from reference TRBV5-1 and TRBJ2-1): KAGVTQTPRYLIKTRGQQVTLSCSPISGHRSVSWYQQTPGQGLQFLFEYFSETQRNKGNFPGRFSGRQFSNSRSEMNVSTLELGDSALYLCASSTSTRSSYNEQFFGPGTRLTVL.

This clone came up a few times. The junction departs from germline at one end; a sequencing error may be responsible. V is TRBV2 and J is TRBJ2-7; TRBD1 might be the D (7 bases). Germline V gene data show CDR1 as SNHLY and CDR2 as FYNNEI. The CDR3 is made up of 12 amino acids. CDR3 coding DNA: TGTGCCAGCAGCCTAGGCGGGACAGCCTCAAACTTC. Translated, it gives CASSLGGTASNF.

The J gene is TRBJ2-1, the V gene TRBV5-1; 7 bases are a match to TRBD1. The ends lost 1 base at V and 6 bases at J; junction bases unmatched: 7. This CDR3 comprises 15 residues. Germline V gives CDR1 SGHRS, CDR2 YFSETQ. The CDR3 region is CASSLPRDRGNEQFF. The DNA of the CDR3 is TGCGCCAGCAGCTTGCCCCGGGACAGAGGCAATGAGCAGTTCTTC.

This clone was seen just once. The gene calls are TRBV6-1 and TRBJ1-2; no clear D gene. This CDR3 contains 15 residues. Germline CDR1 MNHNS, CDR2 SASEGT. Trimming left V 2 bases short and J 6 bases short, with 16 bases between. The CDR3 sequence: CASSESWRRRDGYTF. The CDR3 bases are TGTGCCAGCAGTGAAAGTTGGCGGAGGCGAGATGGCTACACCTTC.

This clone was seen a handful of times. The CDR3 region is CASRRKRTGYSNQPQHF. The CDR3, as DNA: TGTGCCAGCAGACGAAAGAGGACAGGTTATAGCAATCAGCCCCAGCATTTT. The gene calls are TRBV6-6 and TRBJ1-5; 7 nucleotides align to TRBD1. Germline V lookup: CDR1 MNHNY, CDR2 SVGAGI (reference sequence). The CDR3 length is 17 residues. V lost 6 bases and J lost 0; bases outside the gene matches: 11.

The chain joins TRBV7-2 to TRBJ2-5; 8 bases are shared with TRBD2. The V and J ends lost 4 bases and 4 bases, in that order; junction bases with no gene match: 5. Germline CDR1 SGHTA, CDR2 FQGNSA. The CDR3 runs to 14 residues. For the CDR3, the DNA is TGTGCCAGCAGCTCGGGACTAGGATTAGAGACCCAGTACTTC. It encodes CASSSGLGLETQYF.

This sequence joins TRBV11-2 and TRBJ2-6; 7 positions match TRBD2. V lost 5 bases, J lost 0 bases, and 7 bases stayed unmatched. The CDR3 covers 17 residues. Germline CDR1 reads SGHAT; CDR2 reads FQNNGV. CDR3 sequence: CASSLQSGGSGANVLTF. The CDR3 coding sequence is TGTGCCAGCAGCCTACAGTCGGGGGGCTCTGGGGCCAACGTCCTGACTTTC.

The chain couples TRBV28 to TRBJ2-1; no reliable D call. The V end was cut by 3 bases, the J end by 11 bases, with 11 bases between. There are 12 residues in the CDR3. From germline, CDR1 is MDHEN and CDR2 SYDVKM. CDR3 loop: CASSLPGKQQFF. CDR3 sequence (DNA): TGTGCCAGCAGTTTGCCAGGCAAGCAGCAGTTCTTC.

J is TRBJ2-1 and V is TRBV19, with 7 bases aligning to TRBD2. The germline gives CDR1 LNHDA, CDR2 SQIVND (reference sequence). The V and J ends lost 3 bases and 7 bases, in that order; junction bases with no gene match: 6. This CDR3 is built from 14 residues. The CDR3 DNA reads TGTGCCAGTAGTATGAGGACTAGTTGGAATGAGCAGTTCTTC. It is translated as CASSMRTSWNEQFF.

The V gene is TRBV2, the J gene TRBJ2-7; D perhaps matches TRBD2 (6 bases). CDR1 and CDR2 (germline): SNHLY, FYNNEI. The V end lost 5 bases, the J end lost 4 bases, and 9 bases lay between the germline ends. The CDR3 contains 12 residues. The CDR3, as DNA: TGTGCCAGCAGTTGGGGGAGGTACGAGCAGTACTTC. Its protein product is CASSWGRYEQYF.

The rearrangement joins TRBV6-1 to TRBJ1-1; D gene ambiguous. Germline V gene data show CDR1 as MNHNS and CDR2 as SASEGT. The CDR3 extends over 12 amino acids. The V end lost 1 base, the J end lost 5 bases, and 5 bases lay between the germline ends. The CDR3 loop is CASSEVLTEAFF. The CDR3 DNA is TGTGCCAGCAGTGAAGTTCTTACTGAAGCTTTCTTT.

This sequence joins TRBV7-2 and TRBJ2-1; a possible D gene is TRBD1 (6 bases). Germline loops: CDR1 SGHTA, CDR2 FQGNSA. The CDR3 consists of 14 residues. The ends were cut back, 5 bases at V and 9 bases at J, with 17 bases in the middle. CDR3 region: CASSPEQGWGEQFF. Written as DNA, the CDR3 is TGTGCCAGCAGCCCCGAACAGGGATGGGGTGAGCAGTTCTTC.

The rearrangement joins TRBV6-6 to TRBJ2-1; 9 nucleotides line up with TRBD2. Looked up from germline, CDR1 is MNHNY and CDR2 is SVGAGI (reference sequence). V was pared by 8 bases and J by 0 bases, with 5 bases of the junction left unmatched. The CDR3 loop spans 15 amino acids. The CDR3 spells CASSLSGSSYNEQFF. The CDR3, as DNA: TGTGCCAGCTCACTTAGCGGGAGCTCCTACAATGAGCAGTTCTTC.

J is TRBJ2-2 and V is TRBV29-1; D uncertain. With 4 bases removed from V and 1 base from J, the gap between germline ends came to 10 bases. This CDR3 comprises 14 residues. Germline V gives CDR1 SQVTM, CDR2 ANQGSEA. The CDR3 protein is CSVAPAGNTGELFF. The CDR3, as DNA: TGCAGCGTTGCCCCGGCAGGGAACACCGGGGAGCTGTTTTTT.

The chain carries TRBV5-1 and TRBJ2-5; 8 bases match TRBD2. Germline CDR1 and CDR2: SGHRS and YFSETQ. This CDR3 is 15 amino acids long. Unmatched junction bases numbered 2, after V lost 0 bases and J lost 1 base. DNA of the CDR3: TGCGCCAGCAGCTTGGCGGGAGGGACCCAAGAGACCCAGTACTTC. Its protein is CASSLAGGTQETQYF. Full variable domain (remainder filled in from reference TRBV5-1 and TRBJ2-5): KAGVTQTPRYLIKTRGQQVTLSCSPISGHRSVSWYQQTPGQGLQFLFEYFSETQRNKGNFPGRFSGRQFSNSRSEMNVSTLELGDSALYLCASSLAGGTQETQYFGPGTRLLVL.